The clone carrying this T cell receptor beta chain has a handful of counts. The germline V gene has CDR1 SGHTA and CDR2 FQGNSA. Trimming shortened V by 1 base and J by 3 bases, and 21 bases separated the two germline ends. This CDR3 region has 18 residues. The data were obtained in a study of early T cells in non-severe SARS-CoV-2 infection. TCRdb re-derived calls from the 5' RACE reads in MiXCR, one entry per CDR3 protein. The sample has roughly 86,000 distinct CDR3 sequences, over 12% seen once; the top ten hold approximately 0.62%. Source material: whole blood. The clonotype was recovered from an adult who was a healthcare worker with PCR-confirmed SARS-CoV-2 infection or an uninfected control (not recorded which). This rearrangement joins TRBV7-2 to TRBJ2-5; a weak D match, TRBD1 (5 bases). Written as DNA, the CDR3 is TGTGCCAGCAGCTTAGTATTATCGATCGCAGGGAAGGAAGAGACCCAGTACTTC. Translation: CASSLVLSIAGKEETQYF.